These T cell receptor beta chains were read from a single sample in a study of cytomegalovirus exposure and HLA in healthy donors. Profiled with immunoSEQ multiplex PCR; TCRdb holds only in-frame clones, not every one. The sample shows around 130,000 clones, over 65% of them seen only once. Sequences were obtained from PBMCs. All receptors come from a man between 50 and 59 years old in good health and CMV-seronegative. CDR3s include the opening cysteine and the closing phenylalanine or tryptophan. D genes are given only for firm matches. Some rows have no size entry. The others give once, few or many, or a class for an expanded clone.

TRBD1 TRBJ1-2 TRBV19 . TGTGCCAGTAGTATACAGGGGGCGCGCGGCTATGGCTACACCTTC CASSIQGARGYGYTF
TRBD1 TRBJ1-1 TRBV7-2 . TGTGCCAGCAGCCCACAGGGGGGGAACACTGAAGCTTTCTTT CASSPQGGNTEAFF
. TRBJ1-1 TRBV30 . TGTGCCTGGAGTTTGGGGACACTCAGGAACACTGAAGCTTTCTTT CAWSLGTLRNTEAFF
. TRBJ1-4 TRBV19 . TGTGCCAGTAGTAACTGGGACACCGCTAATGAAAAACTGTTTTTT CASSNWDTANEKLFF
. TRBJ2-1 TRBV6-5 once TGTGCCAGCAGACCTCGGGGTAGCTCCTACAATGAGCAGTTCTTC CASRPRGSSYNEQFF
TRBD2 TRBJ2-3 TRBV18 . TGTGCCAGCTCACCTTCGACTAGCGGGAGCACAGATACGCAGTATTTT CASSPSTSGSTDTQYF
. TRBJ1-1 TRBV5-1 . TGCGCCAGCAGCTTGTTGGGGGCGGCGATCACTGAAGCTTTCTTT CASSLLGAAITEAFF
. TRBJ1-1 TRBV6-5 . TGTGCCAGCAGTTACTCGTTCCTAACAGGATACACCGAAGCTTTCTTT CASSYSFLTGYTEAFF
TRBD1 TRBJ1-4 TRBV27 . TGTGCCAGCAGCTCCCGACAGGGGGCTGGAGAAAAACTGTTTTTT CASSSRQGAGEKLFF
TRBD1 TRBJ1-4 TRBV27 . TGTGCCAGCAGTTCCCTAGGCGGGACAGTGGGTGAAAAACTGTTTTTT CASSSLGGTVGEKLFF
TRBD1 TRBJ2-6 TRBV2 . TGTGCCAGCAGTGTAAGGGGGCGTTCCTCTGGGGCCAACGTCCTGACTTTC CASSVRGRSSGANVLTF
. TRBJ1-2 TRBV27 . TGTGCCAGCAGTTTAAGCCGGGGATATGGCTACACCTTC CASSLSRGYGYTF
TRBD2 TRBJ2-7 TRBV2 . TGTGCCAGCAGTCTCCAGGGCGGGAGTTCCTACGAGCAGTACTTC CASSLQGGSSYEQYF
. TRBJ2-2 TRBV9 few TGTGCCAGCAGCCCAGGGGCGGACACCGGGGAGCTGTTTTTT CASSPGADTGELFF
. TRBJ1-4 TRBV6-5 few TGTGCCAGCAGCCAGACAGAAACCCTTAATGAAAAACTGTTTTTT CASSQTETLNEKLFF
TRBD1 TRBJ1-1 TRBV18 . TGTGCCAGCTCACCCGGACAGGGAATTGCGACTGAAGCTTTCTTT CASSPGQGIATEAFF
. TRBJ2-2 TRBV7-9 . TGTGCCAGCAGGGGATTATCGGGGAAGCTGTTTTTT CASRGLSGKLFF
. TRBJ2-5 TRBV11-2 . TGTGCCAGCAGCTTCGTATGGAGAGAGACCCAGTACTTC CASSFVWRETQYF
. TRBJ2-1 TRBV6-5 . TGTGCCAGCAGTTATATGCCGGGGGATGAGCAGTTCTTC CASSYMPGDEQFF
TRBD2 TRBJ2-5 TRBV27 . TGTGCCAGCAGTCCGTCGGGACTAGCTCGGGAGACCCAGTACTTC CASSPSGLARETQYF
TRBD2 TRBJ2-5 TRBV28 . TGTGCCAGCAGTTTTCCTAGCGGGAGAAACCAAGAGACCCAGTACTTC CASSFPSGRNQETQYF
. TRBJ1-5 TRBV28 . TGTGCCAGCAGCTCGTATAGCAATCAGCCCCAGCATTTT CASSSYSNQPQHF
TRBD2 TRBJ2-3 TRBV5-1 . TGCGCCAGCAGCTTGCAGCGGGAGTTGGGTGCGGATACGCAGTATTTT CASSLQRELGADTQYF
TRBD1 TRBJ2-7 TRBV5-1 . TGCGCCAGCAGCTTGGACGTGGGACAGGGGGCACACGAGCAGTACTTC CASSLDVGQGAHEQYF
TRBD1 TRBJ2-5 TRBV28 . TGTGCCAGCAGTTCTGGACAGGGAGAAGAGACCCAGTACTTC CASSSGQGEETQYF
TRBD1 TRBJ1-5 TRBV27 . TGTGCCAGCAGTCGGGGACAGGGCAATCAGCCCCAGCATTTT CASSRGQGNQPQHF
TRBD1 TRBJ1-1 TRBV29-1 . TGCAGCGGAGGACAGGGCGTGAACACTGAAGCTTTCTTT CSGGQGVNTEAFF
TRBD1 TRBJ1-4 TRBV5-4 . TGTGCCAGCAGCTTGGGATCATCGACAGGGGGATATGAAAAACTGTTTTTT CASSLGSSTGGYEKLFF
. TRBJ1-5 TRBV4-1 . TGCGCCAGCAGCCAAGTGGTAAGAGCGGGGGTTAATCAGCCCCAGCATTTT CASSQVVRAGVNQPQHF
TRBD1 TRBJ2-5 TRBV5-1 . TGCGCCAGCAGCGACGGGACAGGGGGAGAGACCCAGTACTTC CASSDGTGGETQYF
. TRBJ1-1 TRBV6-1 . TGTGCCAGCTCGGGGAGCCCCCTGAACACTGAAGCTTTCTTT CASSGSPLNTEAFF
. TRBJ2-7 TRBV28 few TGTGCCAGCAGTTCGACAGTCTACGAGCAGTACTTC CASSSTVYEQYF
. TRBJ2-1 TRBV6-5 few TGTGCCAGCATCTTGAGAAATGAGCAGTTCTTC CASILRNEQFF
. TRBJ1-1 TRBV25-1 . TGTGCCAGCAGTGTGGGGGCGATCACTGAAGCTTTCTTT CASSVGAITEAFF
. TRBJ2-5 TRBV2 . TGTGCCAGCAGTAGCGGGCCAGAGACCCAGTACTTC CASSSGPETQYF
TRBD1 TRBJ1-1 TRBV18 . TGTGCCAGCTCACCCGGGACAGGGAGGAACACTGAAGCTTTCTTT CASSPGTGRNTEAFF
TRBD1 TRBJ2-7 TRBV27 . TGTGCCAGCAGTTTATCTGGGACAGGAACCGGCGAGCAGTACTTC CASSLSGTGTGEQYF
. TRBJ2-3 TRBV18 . TGTGCCAGCTCACCACCGGAGGTCACAGATACGCAGTATTTT CASSPPEVTDTQYF
. TRBJ2-3 TRBV5-1 . TGCGCCAGCAGGGACTCGTATACGCAGTATTTT CASRDSYTQYF
. TRBJ2-6 TRBV11-2 . TGTGCCAGCAGCTTCAGGGGCCCGGGTATCGGGGCCAACGTCCTGACTTTC CASSFRGPGIGANVLTF
. TRBJ2-7 TRBV9 few TGTGCCAGCAGCGATAGACTCGTTGGAAAATACGAGCAGTACTTC CASSDRLVGKYEQYF
TRBD1 TRBJ1-2 TRBV27 . TGTGCCAGCAGTTCGATCGGGACAGGGGGAGGAGGCTACACCTTC CASSSIGTGGGGYTF
TRBD2 TRBJ2-3 TRBV19 few TGTGCCAGTAATCCCAATCGGGGACTAGCGGGTACCACAGATACGCAGTATTTT CASNPNRGLAGTTDTQYF
TRBD2 TRBJ2-5 TRBV19 . TGTGCCAGTAGTACCGCTAGCGGGAGTCGGTCAGAGACCCAGTACTTC CASSTASGSRSETQYF
. TRBJ1-5 TRBV4-1 once TGCGCCAGCAGCCCCCCGTTGGCAGCGGACGGGAGCAATCAGCCCCAGCATTTT CASSPPLAADGSNQPQHF
TRBD1 TRBJ1-2 TRBV9 . TGTGCCAGCAGCGCCTCCGACAGGGGGCGCTGGGGCTACACCTTC CASSASDRGRWGYTF
. TRBJ1-5 TRBV18 . TGTGCCAGCTCACCAAGGGGGAGTGACAATCAGCCCCAGCATTTT CASSPRGSDNQPQHF
. TRBJ1-3 TRBV2 . TGTGCCAGCAGTGAAAACAAATCTGGAAACACCATATATTTT CASSENKSGNTIYF
TRBD1 TRBJ2-3 TRBV19 . TGTGCCAGTGGGGACAGGGGGCGAGCGGATACGCAGTATTTT CASGDRGRADTQYF
. TRBJ1-5 TRBV28 . TGTGCCAGCAGTTTGGCAGGGTGGCCCCAGCATTTT CASSLAGWPQHF
. TRBJ2-3 TRBV10-1 few TGCGCCAGCAGCCCGAGCACAGATACGCAGTATTTT CASSPSTDTQYF
. TRBJ2-1 TRBV10-3 . TGTGCCATCAGTGGGGGGGTAGCTGAGAGCTCCTACAATGAGCAGTTCTTC CAISGGVAESSYNEQFF
TRBD1 TRBJ1-5 TRBV27 once TGTGCCAGCAGTGACAGGGTAGGTCAGCCCCAGCATTTT CASSDRVGQPQHF
TRBD1 TRBJ1-5 TRBV19 . TGTGCCAGTAGTATACAGGGGGTAAATAGCAATCAGCCCCAGCATTTT CASSIQGVNSNQPQHF
TRBD2 TRBJ2-7 TRBV28 . TGTGCCAGCAGTCCTAGCGGGAGCTCCTACGAGCAGTACTTC CASSPSGSSYEQYF
TRBD2 TRBJ2-1 TRBV5-1 few TGCGCCAGCAGCTTGGGGGGACTAGCGGGAGTAAATGAGCAGTTCTTC CASSLGGLAGVNEQFF
. TRBJ2-2 TRBV4-1 few TGCGCCAGCAGCCAAGCTTTCCAGGCGACCACCGGGGAGCTGTTTTTT CASSQAFQATTGELFF
TRBD1 TRBJ1-2 TRBV28 once TGTGCCAGCAGATCCTGGACAGGGATAAACTATGGCTACACCTTC CASRSWTGINYGYTF
. TRBJ2-7 TRBV9 . TGTGCCAGCAGCGTAGCAGGCTTCGGGGAGTACGAGCAGTACTTC CASSVAGFGEYEQYF